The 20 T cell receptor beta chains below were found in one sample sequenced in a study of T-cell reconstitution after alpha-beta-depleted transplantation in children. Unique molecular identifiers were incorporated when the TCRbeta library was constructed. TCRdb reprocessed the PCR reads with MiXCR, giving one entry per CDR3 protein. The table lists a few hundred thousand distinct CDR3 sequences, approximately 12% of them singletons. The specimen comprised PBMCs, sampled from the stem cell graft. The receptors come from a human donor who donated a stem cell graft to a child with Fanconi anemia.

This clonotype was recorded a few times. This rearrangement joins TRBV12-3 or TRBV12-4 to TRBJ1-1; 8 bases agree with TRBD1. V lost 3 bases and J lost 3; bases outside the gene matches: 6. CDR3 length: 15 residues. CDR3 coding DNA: TGTGCCAGCAGTTTTCGACAGGGGAGGGACACTGAAGCTTTCTTT. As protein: CASSFRQGRDTEAFF.

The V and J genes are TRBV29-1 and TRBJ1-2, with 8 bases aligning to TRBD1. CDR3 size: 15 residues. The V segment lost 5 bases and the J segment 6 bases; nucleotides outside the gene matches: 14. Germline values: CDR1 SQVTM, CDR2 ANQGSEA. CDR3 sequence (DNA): TGCAGCGTTCGCTCCCAGGACAGGGCCCTTGATGGCTACACCTTC. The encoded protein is CSVRSQDRALDGYTF.

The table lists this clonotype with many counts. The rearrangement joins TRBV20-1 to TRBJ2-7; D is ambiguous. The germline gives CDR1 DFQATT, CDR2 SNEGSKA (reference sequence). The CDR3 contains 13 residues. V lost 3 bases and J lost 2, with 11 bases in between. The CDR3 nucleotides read TGCAGTGCTAGCCGCCCTCTTACCTACGAGCAGTACGTC. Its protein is CSASRPLTYEQYV.

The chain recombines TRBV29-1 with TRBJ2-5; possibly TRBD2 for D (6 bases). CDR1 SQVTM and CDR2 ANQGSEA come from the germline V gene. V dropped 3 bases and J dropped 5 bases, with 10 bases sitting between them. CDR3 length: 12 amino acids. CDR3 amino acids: CSVEIGRETQYF. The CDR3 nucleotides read TGCAGCGTTGAGATAGGGAGGGAGACCCAGTACTTC. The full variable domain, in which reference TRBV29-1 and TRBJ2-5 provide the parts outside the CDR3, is SAVISQKPSRDICQRGTSLTIQCQVDSQVTMMFWYRQQPGQSLTLIATANQGSEATYESGFVIDKFPISRPNLTFSTLTVSNMSPEDSSIYLCSVEIGRETQYFGPGTRLLVL.

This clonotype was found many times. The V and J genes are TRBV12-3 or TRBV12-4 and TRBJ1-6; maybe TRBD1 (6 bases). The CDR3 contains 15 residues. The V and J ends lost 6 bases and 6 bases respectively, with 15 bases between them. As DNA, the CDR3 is TGTGCCAGCAGATCTTCCGGGACAAGTAATTCACCCCTCCACTTT. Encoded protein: CASRSSGTSNSPLHF.

CDR3 nucleotide sequence: TGCAGTGCTAGAGTAGCGGGGGAGTACCAAGAGACCCAGTACTTC. Residues: CSARVAGEYQETQYF. This chain uses TRBV20-1 with TRBJ2-5; 9 bases are a match to TRBD2. Germline loops: CDR1 DFQATT, CDR2 SNEGSKA (reference sequence). Germline trimming cut 1 base from V and 0 bases from J; bases unmatched to any gene: 3. CDR3 length: 15 amino acids.

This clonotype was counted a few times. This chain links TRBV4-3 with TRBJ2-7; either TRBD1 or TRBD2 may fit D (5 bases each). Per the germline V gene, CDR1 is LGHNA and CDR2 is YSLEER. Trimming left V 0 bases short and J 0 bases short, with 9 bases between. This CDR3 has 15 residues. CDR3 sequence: CASSQDGGYSYEQYF. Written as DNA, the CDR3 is TGCGCCAGCAGCCAAGATGGGGGATACTCCTACGAGCAGTACTTC.

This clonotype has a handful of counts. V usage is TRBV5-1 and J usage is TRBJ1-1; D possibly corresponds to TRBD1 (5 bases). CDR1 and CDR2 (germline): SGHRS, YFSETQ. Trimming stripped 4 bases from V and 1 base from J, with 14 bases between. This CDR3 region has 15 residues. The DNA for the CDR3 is TGCGCCAGCAGCCAAGCAGGGACGGCGAACACTGAAGCTTTCTTT. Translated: CASSQAGTANTEAFF.

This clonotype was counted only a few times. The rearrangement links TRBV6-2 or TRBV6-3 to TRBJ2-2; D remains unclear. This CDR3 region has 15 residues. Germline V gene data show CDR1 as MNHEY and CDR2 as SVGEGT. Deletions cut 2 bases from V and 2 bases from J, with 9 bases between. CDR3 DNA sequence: TGTGCCAGCAGTTACAAACACACCAACACCGGGGAGCTGTTTTTT. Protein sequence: CASSYKHTNTGELFF.

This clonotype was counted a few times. CDR3 DNA sequence: TGTGCCAGCAGCCAAGTTAGGAGAGGAAGAGGCTACACCTTC. As protein: CASSQVRRGRGYTF. The chain carries TRBV3-1 and TRBJ1-2; D ambiguous. CDR3 size: 14 residues. The germline V gene encodes CDR1 LGHDT and CDR2 YNNKEL (reference sequence). The V end lost 1 base, the J end lost 8 bases, and 14 bases lay between the germline ends.

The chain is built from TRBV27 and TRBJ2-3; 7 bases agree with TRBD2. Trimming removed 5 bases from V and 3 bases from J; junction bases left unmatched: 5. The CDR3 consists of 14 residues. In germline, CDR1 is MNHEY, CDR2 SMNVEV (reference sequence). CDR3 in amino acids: CASSITSETDTQYF. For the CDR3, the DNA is TGTGCCAGCAGTATCACTAGCGAAACAGATACGCAGTATTTT.

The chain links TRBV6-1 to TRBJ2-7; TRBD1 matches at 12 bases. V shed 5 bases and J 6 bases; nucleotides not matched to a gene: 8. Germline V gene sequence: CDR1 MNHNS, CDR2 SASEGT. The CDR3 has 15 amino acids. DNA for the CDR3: TGTGCCAGCAGTCCCCAGGGACAGGGGGCTTTCGAGCAGTACTTC. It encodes CASSPQGQGAFEQYF.

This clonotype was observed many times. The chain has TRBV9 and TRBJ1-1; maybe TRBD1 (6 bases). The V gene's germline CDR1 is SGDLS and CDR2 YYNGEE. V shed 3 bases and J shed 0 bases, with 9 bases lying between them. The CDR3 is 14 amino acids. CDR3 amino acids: CASSARGLNTEAFF. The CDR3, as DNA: TGTGCCAGCAGCGCCAGGGGACTGAACACTGAAGCTTTCTTT.

The CDR3 spells CASSSRGVAGELFF. Here the CDR3 DNA reads TGTGCCAGCAGCTCGCGGGGGGTAGCCGGGGAGCTGTTTTTT. The V gene is TRBV3-1, the J gene TRBJ2-2; the match to TRBD2 covers 8 bases. This CDR3 is 14 amino acids long. Germline CDR1 and CDR2: LGHDT and YNNKEL (reference sequence). Unmatched junction bases numbered 5, after V lost 5 bases and J lost 6 bases.

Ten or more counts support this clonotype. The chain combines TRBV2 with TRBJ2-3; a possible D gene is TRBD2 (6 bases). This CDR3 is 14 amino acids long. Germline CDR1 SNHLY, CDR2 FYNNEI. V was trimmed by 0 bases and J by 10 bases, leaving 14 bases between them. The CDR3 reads CASSEALRESAQYF. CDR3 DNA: TGTGCCAGCAGTGAAGCGCTTCGGGAGAGTGCGCAGTATTTT.

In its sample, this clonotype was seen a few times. The CDR3 DNA reads TGTGCCAGCAGCGTATGGGTTCAGGGAGGAGAGACCCAGTACTTC. This translates into CASSVWVQGGETQYF. The V gene is TRBV7-2, the J gene TRBJ2-5; a possible D gene is TRBD2 (6 bases). The V gene's germline CDR1 is SGHTA and CDR2 FQGNSA. The length of the CDR3 is 15 residues. The ends were cut back, 5 bases at V and 4 bases at J, with 17 bases in the middle.

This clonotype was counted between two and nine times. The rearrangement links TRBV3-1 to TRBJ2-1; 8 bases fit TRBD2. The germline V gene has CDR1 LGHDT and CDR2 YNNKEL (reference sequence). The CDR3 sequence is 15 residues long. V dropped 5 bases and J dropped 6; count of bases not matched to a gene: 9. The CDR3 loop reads CASSRPGLVLNEQFF. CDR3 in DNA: TGTGCCAGCAGCAGACCGGGACTAGTCCTCAATGAGCAGTTCTTC.

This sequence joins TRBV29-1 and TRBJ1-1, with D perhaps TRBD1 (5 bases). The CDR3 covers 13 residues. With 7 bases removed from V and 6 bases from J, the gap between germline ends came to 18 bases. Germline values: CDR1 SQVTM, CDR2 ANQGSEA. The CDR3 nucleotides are TGCAGCGCCATGGGCGGGACGCTGGCTGAAGCTTTCTTT. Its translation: CSAMGGTLAEAFF. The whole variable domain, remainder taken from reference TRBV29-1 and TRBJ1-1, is SAVISQKPSRDICQRGTSLTIQCQVDSQVTMMFWYRQQPGQSLTLIATANQGSEATYESGFVIDKFPISRPNLTFSTLTVSNMSPEDSSIYLCSAMGGTLAEAFFGQGTRLTVV.

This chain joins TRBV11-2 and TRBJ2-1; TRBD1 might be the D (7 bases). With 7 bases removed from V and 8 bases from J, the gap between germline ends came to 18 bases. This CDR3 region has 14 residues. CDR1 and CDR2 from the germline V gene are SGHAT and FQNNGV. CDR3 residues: CASTPGGSRDEQFF. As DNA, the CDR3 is TGTGCCAGCACCCCAGGGGGGTCTCGGGATGAGCAGTTCTTC. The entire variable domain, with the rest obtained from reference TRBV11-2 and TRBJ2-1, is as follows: EAGVAQSPRYKIIEKRQSVAFWCNPISGHATLYWYQQILGQGPKLLIQFQNNGVVDDSQLPKDRFSAERLKGVDSTLKIQPAKLEDSAVYLCASTPGGSRDEQFFGPGTRLTVL.

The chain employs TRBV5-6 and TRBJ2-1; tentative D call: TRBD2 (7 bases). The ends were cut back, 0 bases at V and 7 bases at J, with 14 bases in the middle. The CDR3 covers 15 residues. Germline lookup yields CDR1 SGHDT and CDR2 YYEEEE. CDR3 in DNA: TGTGCCAGCAGCTTGGGGGGGGGGCCGGGGAATGAGCAGTTCTTC. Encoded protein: CASSLGGGPGNEQFF. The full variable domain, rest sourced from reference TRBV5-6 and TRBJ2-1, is DAGVTQSPTHLIKTRGQQVTLRCSPKSGHDTVSWYQQALGQGPQFIFQYYEEEERQRGNFPDRFSGHQFPNYSSELNVNALLLGDSALYLCASSLGGGPGNEQFFGPGTRLTVL.